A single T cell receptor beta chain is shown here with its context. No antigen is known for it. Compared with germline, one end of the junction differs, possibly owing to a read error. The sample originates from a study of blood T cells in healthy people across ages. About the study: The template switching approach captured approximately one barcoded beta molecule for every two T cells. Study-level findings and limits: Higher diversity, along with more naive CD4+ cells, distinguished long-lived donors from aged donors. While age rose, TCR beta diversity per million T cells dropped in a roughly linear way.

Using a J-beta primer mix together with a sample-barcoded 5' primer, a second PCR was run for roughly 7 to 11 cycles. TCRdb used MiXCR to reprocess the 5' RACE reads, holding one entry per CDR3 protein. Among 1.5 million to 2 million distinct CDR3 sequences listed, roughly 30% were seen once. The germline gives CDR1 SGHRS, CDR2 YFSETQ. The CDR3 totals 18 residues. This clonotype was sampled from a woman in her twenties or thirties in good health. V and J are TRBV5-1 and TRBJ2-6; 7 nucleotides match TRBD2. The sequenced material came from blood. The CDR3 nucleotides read TGCGCCAGCAGCTTGGCCGGGGAGGGGAGCGCCGGGGCCAACGTCCTGAACTTC. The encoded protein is CASSLAGEGSAGANVLNF.